This TCR beta chain was found in a study of early T cells in non-severe SARS-CoV-2 infection. The CDR3 extends over 15 amino acids. CDR1 is SNHLY, CDR2 FYNNEI, per germline. V shed 6 bases, J shed 3 bases, and the junction held 7 bases outside the gene matches. Only a few counts were recorded for this clonotype. TCRdb independently ran MiXCR on the 5' RACE reads; one entry per CDR3 protein. The repertoire holds some 85,000 distinct CDR3 sequences, with roughly 13% as singletons. The chain has TRBV2 and TRBJ2-1; 8 bases match TRBD1. The sequence came from an adult who was a healthcare worker with PCR-confirmed SARS-CoV-2 infection or an uninfected control (not recorded which). Sequencing was done on a sample of whole blood. Here the CDR3 reads CASRAGQAFYNEQFF. CDR3 in DNA: TGTGCCAGCAGGGCGGGACAGGCTTTCTACAATGAGCAGTTCTTC.